Listed below are T cell receptor beta chains from one sample, sequenced in a study of blood T cell repertoires in COVID-19. Method: immunoSEQ multiplex PCR; TCRdb's copy keeps in-frame clones and lacks some. The sample shows under 300,000 clones, around 83% of them seen only once. Sequencing used peripheral blood. The receptor source for this set is a woman between 18 and 29 years old with acute or convalescent COVID-19. The CDR3 runs from the conserved cysteine through the conserved F or W. A D gene is named only where the DNA matches it firmly. Size tells how often a clone was seen (once, few, many) or the class of an expanded clone, and some rows leave it out.

>TRBV27|.|TRBD2|TRBJ2-7
TGTGCCAGCAGTTCCCCCAGCGGGGCGTCGGGGAAGTACGAGCAGTACTTC
CASSSPSGASGKYEQYF
>TRBV27|.|.|TRBJ2-2
TGTGCCAGCAGTTTTGTCAGGGGCGGGGAGCTGTTTTTT
CASSFVRGGELFF
>TRBV12-3/TRBV12-4|.|.|TRBJ2-5
TGTGCCAGCAGCAGCGGACCCCAAGAGACCCAGTACTTC
CASSSGPQETQYF
>TRBV6-2/TRBV6-3|.|TRBD2|TRBJ2-5
TGTGCCAGCAGTTATGGCGGGAGGGCCCCAGAGACCCAGTACTTC
CASSYGGRAPETQYF
>TRBV30|.|TRBD1|TRBJ1-2
TGTGCCTGGAGTGCGACTCTTATACGGGACAGTCAAAACTTC
CAWSATLIRDSQNF
>TRBV3-1/TRBV3-2|once|TRBD1|TRBJ2-7
TGTGCCAGCAGCCGCCGTAGGGACAGCAACTACGAGCAGTACTTC
CASSRRRDSNYEQYF
>TRBV6-5|.|TRBD2|TRBJ2-1
TGTGCCAGCAAAGAGCTAGCGGGGCCCAATGAGCAGTTCTTC
CASKELAGPNEQFF
>TRBV6-2/TRBV6-3|.|.|TRBJ1-3
TGTGCCAGCAGTTACGGCGCCGGGACCATATATTTT
CASSYGAGTIYF
>TRBV28|.|TRBD2|TRBJ2-7
TGTGCCAGCAGTTACCTCGACACTAGCGGTTACCTCTTC
CASSYLDTSGYLF
>TRBV2|.|.|TRBJ2-7
TGTGCCAGCAGTGAGGAGGTATCCCTCGAGCAGTACTTC
CASSEEVSLEQYF
>TRBV6-2/TRBV6-3|.|.|TRBJ2-2
TGTGCCAGCAGTTACAGGGAGAAGACCGGGGAGCTGTTTTTT
CASSYREKTGELFF
>TRBV27|.|TRBD1|TRBJ1-5
TGTGCCAGCAGTTCGGGACAGGGGTATCAGCCCCAGCATTTT
CASSSGQGYQPQHF
>TRBV7-8|.|.|TRBJ2-1
TGTGCCAGCAGCTTAGAGCCGACTAGGGGGCGGTTCTTC
CASSLEPTRGRFF
>TRBV7-6|.|.|TRBJ2-1
TGTGCCAGCAGCTTATCTCCGTTCGTCCGGGAGAACAATGAGCAGTTCTTC
CASSLSPFVRENNEQFF
>TRBV7-2|many|TRBD1|TRBJ2-7
TGTGCCAGCAGCTTAGATGGGACAGGGGGCGCTTACGAGCAGTACTTC
CASSLDGTGGAYEQYF
>TRBV4-3|.|.|TRBJ1-6
TGCGCCAGCAGCCAAGATTGGGGCGATTATAATTCACCCCTCCACTTT
CASSQDWGDYNSPLHF
>TRBV5-1|.|TRBD1|TRBJ1-2
TGCGCCAGTGGGACAGACTATGGCTACACCTTC
CASGTDYGYTF
>TRBV19|.|TRBD1|TRBJ2-5
TGTGCCAGTAGCCGAACTGGGACAGCTCAGACCCAGTACTTC
CASSRTGTAQTQYF
>TRBV6-5|.|TRBD2|TRBJ2-1
TGTGCCAGCAGCCTATATACTAGCGGTTACAATGAGCAGTTCTTC
CASSLYTSGYNEQFF
>TRBV7-2|.|.|TRBJ2-5
TGTGCCAGCAGCTTACCCAGCCAAGAGACCCAGTACTTC
CASSLPSQETQYF
>TRBV9|.|TRBD2|TRBJ2-1
TGTGCCAGCAGCGGAAACGCGCGACTAGCGGGAGACAAGGGTGAGCAGTTCTTC
CASSGNARLAGDKGEQFF
>TRBV7-2|.|TRBD1|TRBJ2-2
TGTGCCAGCAGCCCGGGGACAGGGATCACCGGGGAGCTGTTTTTT
CASSPGTGITGELFF
>TRBV24-1|.|.|TRBJ2-5
TGTGCCACCAGTGAAACGGGGGAGAGGCAAGAGACCCAGTACTTC
CATSETGERQETQYF
>TRBV6-2/TRBV6-3|.|TRBD1|TRBJ2-7
TGTGCCAGCAGTTACCTGGCAGGGGGCTCCTACGAGCAGTACTTC
CASSYLAGGSYEQYF
>TRBV5-1|few|.|TRBJ2-3
TGCGCCAGCAGCTTGGAGCGGCCCCAAGGAGATACGCAGTATTTT
CASSLERPQGDTQYF
>TRBV3-1/TRBV3-2|few|TRBD1|TRBJ1-2
TGTGCCAGCAGCTATAGCCGGGACAGTAACTATGGCTACACCTTC
CASSYSRDSNYGYTF
>TRBV14|.|.|TRBJ2-7
TGTGCCAGCAGCCAGGTAGCGGCCAGCTCCTACGAGCAGTACTTC
CASSQVAASSYEQYF
>TRBV5-5|.|TRBD1|TRBJ2-5
TGTGCCAGCAGCTTGGCGTGGGCAGGGGGCTTCCAAGAGACCCAGTACTTC
CASSLAWAGGFQETQYF
>TRBV5-4|.|TRBD2|TRBJ2-5
TGTGCCAGCAGCTTGGGACTAGCGGCGGAAGAGACCCAGTACTTC
CASSLGLAAEETQYF
>TRBV6-5|few|TRBD1|TRBJ1-2
TGTGCCAGCAGCGCGACAGGGGACTATGGCTACACCTTC
CASSATGDYGYTF
>TRBV2|.|.|TRBJ2-7
TGTGCCAGCAGGCAGGGTTTCGAGCAGTACTTC
CASRQGFEQYF
>TRBV6-5|once|.|TRBJ2-7
TGTGCCAGCAGTTACTCGAACGGAGCCTACGAGCAGTACTTC
CASSYSNGAYEQYF
>TRBV28|once|.|TRBJ2-7
TGTGCCAGCAATTTAGGGTCAGGGTCGCCATACGAGCAGTACTTC
CASNLGSGSPYEQYF
>TRBV2|.|TRBD1|TRBJ1-5
TGTGCCAGCGCACGGACAGGAAATAGCAATCAGCCCCAGCATTTT
CASARTGNSNQPQHF
>TRBV2|once|.|TRBJ2-1
TGTGCCAGCTCCGGGACTCGATCGCTCGGTGAGCAGTTCTTC
CASSGTRSLGEQFF
>TRBV7-9|.|TRBD2|TRBJ2-1
TGTGCCAGCAGCTTAGGTAGCGGGATAAATAATGAGCAGTTCTTC
CASSLGSGINNEQFF
>TRBV10-2|.|.|TRBJ1-5
TGCGCCAGCAGTCACTATAGCAATCAGCCCCAGCATTTT
CASSHYSNQPQHF
>TRBV4-3|.|.|TRBJ1-1
TGCGCCAGCAGCCAAGATCGGAGCAGGGGCACTGAAGCTTTCTTT
CASSQDRSRGTEAFF
>TRBV10-1|.|TRBD1|TRBJ1-4
TGCGCCAGCAGTGAGTCGTTTGTAAACCCGGGACAGGCCTTGCTCTGGTTCGAAAAACTGTTTTTT
CASSESFVNPGQALLWFEKLFF
>TRBV3-1/TRBV3-2|once|.|TRBJ1-4
TGTGCCAGCAGCCAAGATGACAGGCCGAGCGGAAAACTGTTTTTT
CASSQDDRPSGKLFF
>TRBV7-6|many|TRBD1|TRBJ1-6
TGTGCCAGCAGCTTAGAGACAGGGGGGCGTTCACCCCTCCACTTT
CASSLETGGRSPLHF
>TRBV5-1|once|.|TRBJ1-5
TGCGCCAGCAGCCTTAATAGCAATCAGCCCCAGCATTTT
CASSLNSNQPQHF
>TRBV12-5|.|TRBD1|TRBJ1-5
TGTGCTAGTGGTTCCGACAGGGAAAGCAATCAGCCCCAGCATTTT
CASGSDRESNQPQHF
>TRBV5-1|.|.|TRBJ2-5
TGCGCCAGCAGCGCCGGGACTCTTCAAGAGACCCAGTACTTC
CASSAGTLQETQYF
>TRBV4-3|.|TRBD1|TRBJ1-4
TGCGCCAGCAGCCAAGACTTGCAGGGGGCTGTAACTAATGAAAAACTGTTTTTT
CASSQDLQGAVTNEKLFF